This T cell receptor beta chain originates from a study of blood T cell repertoires in COVID-19. Study-level information: The origin of the acute and convalescent COVID-19 samples was the United States, Italy and Spain.

Some clones are missing from TCRdb's copy, which holds only in-frame ones; the method was immunoSEQ multiplex PCR. The data contain tens of thousands of clones, approximately 88% of them singletons. The CDR3 runs 14 residues. CDR1 MDHEN and CDR2 SYDVKM come from the germline V gene. Germline trimming cut 8 bases from V and 4 bases from J; bases unmatched to any gene: 11. The receptor's source is a human donor with active COVID-19. The donor label of this sample is uncertain. The specimen sequenced was peripheral blood. The chain is built from TRBV28 and TRBJ2-7, with 7 bases identical to TRBD1. DNA for the CDR3: TGTGCCAGCGTAGAGCAGGGGGACCTTTACGAGCAGTACTTC. It specifies CASVEQGDLYEQYF.